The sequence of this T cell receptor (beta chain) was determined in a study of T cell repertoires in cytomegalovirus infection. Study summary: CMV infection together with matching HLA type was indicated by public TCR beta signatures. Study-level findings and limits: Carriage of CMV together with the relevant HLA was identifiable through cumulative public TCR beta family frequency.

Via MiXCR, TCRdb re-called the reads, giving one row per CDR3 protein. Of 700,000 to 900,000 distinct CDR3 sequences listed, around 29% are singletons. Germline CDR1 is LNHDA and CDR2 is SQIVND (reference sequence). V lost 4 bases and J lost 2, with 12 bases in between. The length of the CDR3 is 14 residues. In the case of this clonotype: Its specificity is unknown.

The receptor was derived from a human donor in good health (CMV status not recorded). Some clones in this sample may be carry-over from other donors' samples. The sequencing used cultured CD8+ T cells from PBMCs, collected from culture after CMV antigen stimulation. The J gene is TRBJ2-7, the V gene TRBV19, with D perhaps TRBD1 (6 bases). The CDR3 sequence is CASSTTQGPYEQYF. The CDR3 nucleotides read TGTGCCAGTAGTACCACACAGGGACCCTACGAGCAGTACTTC. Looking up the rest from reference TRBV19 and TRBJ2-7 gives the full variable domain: DGGITQSPKYLFRKEGQNVTLSCEQNLNHDAMYWYRQDPGQGLRLIYYSQIVNDFQKGDIAEGYSVSREKKESFPLTVTSAQKNPTAFYLCASSTTQGPYEQYFGPGTRLTVT.